Each of the 9 T cell receptor beta chains below was sequenced from the same sample in a study of blood T cells in healthy people across ages. The authors ran a second PCR of roughly 6 to 12 cycles using a sample-barcoded 5' primer and a J-beta primer mix. TCRdb re-derived calls from the 5' RACE reads in MiXCR, one entry per CDR3 protein. The profile shows some 930,000 distinct CDR3 sequences, 25% to 30% of them singletons. These data also formed part of another study, on T cells of mothers and their children.

The specimen sequenced was blood. The receptors shown here come from a woman between 40 and 50 years old in good health.

This clonotype has more than one count but fewer than ten. The rearrangement uses TRBV3-1 and TRBJ2-7; D is unresolved. There are 13 residues in the CDR3. Germline V gene lookup returns CDR1 LGHDT and CDR2 YNNKEL (reference sequence). V lost 4 bases to trimming and J lost 6 bases, with 13 bases between them. The CDR3 here is CASSPGYSPEQYF. In DNA form, the CDR3 reads TGTGCCAGCAGCCCCGGATACAGCCCCGAGCAGTACTTC.

This chain joins TRBV7-2 and TRBJ2-7; the match to TRBD1 covers 7 bases. After removal of 5 bases from V and 1 base from J, the junction contained 8 bases not matched to a gene. Germline V gene data show CDR1 as SGHTA and CDR2 as FQGNSA. CDR3 length equals 15 residues. The DNA of the CDR3 is TGTGCCAGCAGCACAGGGGTCGGATGGTCCTACGAGCAGTACTTC. It translates to CASSTGVGWSYEQYF.

With respect to this clonotype: One end of the junction does not line up with germline, which may come from a read error. V usage is TRBV5-1 and J usage is TRBJ2-1; D might be TRBD1 (6 bases). The CDR3 runs to 15 residues. Germline CDR1 and CDR2: SGHRS and YFSETQ. The chain's CDR3 is CTSSLAQGNYNEQFF. The CDR3 coding sequence is TGCACCAGCAGCTTGGCGCAGGGGAACTACAATGAGCAGTTCTTC.

About this clonotype itself: The junction shows a germline mismatch at one end, possibly a read error. The V and J genes are TRBV9 and TRBJ2-1; either TRBD1 or TRBD2 may supply D (6 bases each). The J call is in doubt because the DNA end fits TRBJ2-7 better. Per germline, CDR1 SGDLS and CDR2 YYNGEE. The CDR3 runs to 15 residues. CDR3 loop: CARSVSRGPYNEQYF. Here the CDR3 DNA reads TGTGCCCGCAGCGTAAGTCGGGGGCCCTACAATGAGCAGTACTTC.

CDR3: CASSLSGFRPDTQYF. CDR3 sequence (DNA): TGCGCCAGCAGCTTGTCCGGTTTTCGCCCGGATACGCAGTATTTT. The V and J genes are TRBV5-1 and TRBJ2-3, with D unresolved. Looked up from germline, CDR1 is SGHRS and CDR2 is YFSETQ. Trimming left V 1 base short and J 6 bases short, with 15 bases between. The CDR3 loop spans 15 amino acids.

This clonotype came up many times. The chain recombines TRBV20-1 with TRBJ2-7; D is perhaps TRBD1 or TRBD2 (5 bases each). Germline CDR1 is DFQATT and CDR2 is SNEGSKA (reference sequence). The CDR3 covers 12 residues. V was trimmed by 5 bases and J by 6 bases, leaving 14 bases between them. In nucleotides, the CDR3 is TGCAGTGCTCCGATCGGGGCTGCCGAGCAGTACTTC. It translates to CSAPIGAAEQYF.

This clonotype was seen at least ten times. The chain joins TRBV7-2 to TRBJ2-5, with D tentatively TRBD1 or TRBD2 (5 bases each). The V gene lost 1 base and the J gene lost 5 bases, with 17 bases spanning the gap. The CDR3 extends over 16 amino acids. CDR1 and CDR2 from the germline V gene are SGHTA and FQGNSA. CDR3 protein: CASSLVVVRGKETQYF. The CDR3 bases are TGTGCCAGCAGCTTAGTTGTGGTCCGGGGCAAGGAGACCCAGTACTTC.

This clonotype was seen ten or more times. This chain connects TRBV20-1 to TRBJ1-5; 7 bases match TRBD1. This CDR3 comprises 13 residues. J was trimmed by 7 bases and V by 5 bases; bases with no gene match: 8. Germline V gene lookup returns CDR1 DFQATT and CDR2 SNEGSKA (reference sequence). The CDR3 here is CSASTGTKQPQHF. CDR3 nucleotide sequence: TGCAGTGCTTCGACAGGGACGAAACAGCCCCAGCATTTT.

As to this clonotype: One end of the junction is discordant with germline, which a read error may explain. The J gene is TRBJ2-1, the V gene TRBV20-1; the D gene is possibly TRBD2 (6 bases). Germline CDR1 is DFQATT and CDR2 is SNEGSKA (reference sequence). This CDR3 is 13 amino acids long. The CDR3 here is CSAPQGGINERFF. The CDR3 DNA reads as TGCAGTGCACCGCAAGGCGGGATAAATGAGCGGTTCTTC.